This T cell receptor (beta chain) is from a study of blood T cell repertoires in COVID-19 (dated by TCRdb to the early 2020s). About the investigation overall: Collaborator samples came from the United States, Italy and Spain and covered acute and convalescent phases of COVID-19. HLA class I and class II types, where available, came from metadata supplied by the sample provider rather than from assay-based typing. Nearly every sample came with metadata listing a de-identified subject ID, COVID-19 status, age in years and sex. The samples were drawn from the first 160 participants of the ongoing ImmuneRACE study and from 1,254 subjects provided by 6 global collaborators. Subjects who had been exposed to COVID-19, were actively infected with it, or had recovered from it provided the deeply sampled blood TCRbeta repertoires that made up the dataset. A freely available public database, intended as a resource for researchers studying the immune response to SARS-CoV-2, is where the repertoires were released. The prospective study material was composed of cDNA or gDNA derived from T cells, B-cell-depleted T cells, or PBMCs. Results and caveats for the whole study, not just this receptor: The quantity of clinical and demographic metadata differed by source and by participant and was supplied without curation.

TCRbeta CDR3 regions were amplified from genomic DNA by means of the immunoSEQ Assay, a bias-controlled multiplex PCR. Under the source paper's analysis protocol: The number of nucleated cells in each sample was estimated from the amplification of reference gene primers within the assay. To quantify the absolute abundance of each unique TCRbeta CDR3 rearrangement, sequence reads were collapsed and filtered. Productive Simpson clonality was computed per sample as the square root of Simpson's diversity index over productive rearrangements. TCRdb re-hosts the immuneACCESS table, in-frame sequences only. Its copies lack some clones; in the studies checked, an unresolved V gene accounts for under half of them, and the cause for the rest is not known. That table gives V, J and clone size, and the DNA gave D and trimming. This sample gives roughly 400,000 clones in total; approximately 87% of them show up just once. Roughly 10% of the sample is in the top ten clones.

Enrolling through a virtual design, the prospective study's participants ranged in age from roughly 18 to 89 years and lived across more than 20 United States geographic areas. Cohort assignment in the prospective study relied on participant-reported clinical history from a screening survey and a study questionnaire. For ImmuneRACE Cohort 3, a participant was defined as recovered based on two consecutive negative NP/OP PCR tests, clearance by a healthcare professional, or resolution of symptoms. In the prospective study, mobile phlebotomists collected whole blood, serum and a nasopharyngeal or oropharyngeal swab from each participant. Participants in the prospective study had the option to provide additional blood draws and questionnaires over a 2-month period. Before DNA extraction, prospective study blood samples were shipped either frozen or at room temperature. For this clone: Its cognate antigen has yet to be identified. No quality values exist for individual bases; no much larger clone is one base distant.

At the junction V is shortened by 1 base and J by 0 bases, with 20 bases in between. CDR1 and CDR2, looked up from the germline V gene, are SGHTA and FQGNSA. There are 19 amino acids in the CDR3, from cysteine to phenylalanine inclusive. The retained sequence is limited to the CDR3, 57 bases, with the frame set at the first base. Sequencing was performed on PBMCs or T cells enriched from blood (not recorded which). The V gene is TRBV7-2 and the J gene is TRBJ2-3; the D segment could be TRBD1, given 8 matching bases. This receptor was obtained from a woman aged 45 to 65 who had recovered from COVID-19. The base sequence is TGTGCCAGCAGCTTAGGAGTTAACAGGGGGGGACCTAGCACAGATACGCAGTATTTT. It encodes CASSLGVNRGGPSTDTQYF.